Below are 30 T cell receptor beta chains sequenced from a single sample in a study of PD-1 blockade in classical Hodgkin lymphoma. Here immunoSEQ multiplex PCR was the method, and the copy in TCRdb shows in-frame clones only, minus some. The sample records roughly 100,000 clones, around 90% being singletons. The time point: cycle 4 day 1 (C4D1), after less than 7 weeks of nivolumab. Patients all relapsed after autologous stem cell transplantation, and there was variation in brentuximab vedotin exposure. The sequencing used peripheral blood mononuclear cells (PBMCs), collected before the fourth cycle of nivolumab. All receptors derive from a human donor with classical Hodgkin lymphoma.

Only one count was recorded for this clone. The chain joins TRBV28 to TRBJ2-2, with TRBD2 matching 8 bases. There are 16 residues in the CDR3. The V and J ends lost 1 base and 2 bases, in that order; junction bases with no gene match: 3. Germline assignment: CDR1 MDHEN and CDR2 SYDVKM. CDR3 sequence: CASSLFTSGNTGELFF. The CDR3 nucleotides read TGTGCCAGCAGTTTATTCACTAGCGGTAACACCGGGGAGCTGTTTTTT.

The chain employs TRBV27 and TRBJ2-1, with TRBD2 identical over 14 bases. Germline V gene lookup returns CDR1 MNHEY and CDR2 SMNVEV (reference sequence). The CDR3 has 19 residues. V lost 8 bases, J lost 2 bases, and 14 bases stayed unmatched. The CDR3 DNA is TGTGCCAGCGAGGGACTCGGGACTAGCGGGAGAGGGACCTACAATGAGCAGTTCTTC. This gives the protein CASEGLGTSGRGTYNEQFF.

This clone was seen just once. J is TRBJ2-7 and V is TRBV7-2, with 8 bases identical to TRBD2. The V gene end was trimmed by 5 bases and the J gene end by 3 bases; junction bases not matched to a gene: 21. Germline CDR1 SGHTA, CDR2 FQGNSA. The CDR3 totals 19 residues. The CDR3 sequence: CASSGGTSRAGVGFYEQYF. The CDR3 DNA sequence: TGTGCCAGCAGCGGAGGGACTAGTCGGGCAGGGGTTGGCTTCTACGAGCAGTACTTC.

This rearrangement joins TRBV7-6 to TRBJ2-1, with TRBD1 as a possible D gene (6 bases). V lost 1 base to trimming and J lost 5 bases, with 18 bases between them. The germline CDR1 and CDR2 sequences are SGHVS and FNYEAQ. This CDR3 contains 17 residues. The chain's CDR3 is CASSLVLGLGTNNEQFF. CDR3 DNA: TGTGCCAGCAGCTTAGTTTTAGGACTCGGGACAAACAATGAGCAGTTCTTC.

J is TRBJ2-1 and V is TRBV10-3; 9 nucleotides line up with TRBD1. Trimming at V came to 10 bases and at J to 1 base, leaving 14 bases not matched to a gene. The CDR3 contains 17 residues. Germline V gene sequence: CDR1 ENHRY, CDR2 SYGVKD. CDR3 sequence: CATSRDRAVKSYNEQFF. The CDR3, as DNA: TGTGCCACCAGCCGGGACAGGGCTGTTAAATCCTACAATGAGCAGTTCTTC.

The J gene is TRBJ1-1, the V gene TRBV5-4; 7 bases are shared with TRBD1. The CDR3 has 13 residues. CDR1 is SGHNT and CDR2 is YYREEE in the germline V gene (reference sequence). Germline trimming cut 5 bases from V and 5 bases from J; bases unmatched to any gene: 6. Written as DNA, the CDR3 is TGTGCCAGCAGAGAGGGGGCGCGGACTGAAGCTTTCTTT. It is translated as CASREGARTEAFF.

V and J are TRBV4-3 and TRBJ2-2; no clear D gene. Germline assignment: CDR1 LGHNA and CDR2 YSLEER. Trimming stripped 8 bases from V and 1 base from J, with 2 bases between. The CDR3 is made up of 11 amino acids. In DNA, the CDR3 is TGCGCCAGCGGGAACACCGGGGAGCTGTTTTTT. It yields the protein CASGNTGELFF.

This clone has a handful of counts. The chain combines TRBV29-1 with TRBJ2-7; D is unresolved. Trimming shortened V by 4 bases and J by 3 bases, and 10 bases separated the two germline ends. This CDR3 is built from 12 residues. Germline V gene data show CDR1 as SQVTM and CDR2 as ANQGSEA. The CDR3 region has the DNA TGCAGCGTTGGGTCTCCTTTCTACGAGCAGTACTTC. Translation: CSVGSPFYEQYF.

The chain combines TRBV6-5 with TRBJ1-2; no clear D gene. The CDR3 is 13 residues long. V gave up 4 bases and J gave up 0 bases, with 6 bases separating them. Germline loops: CDR1 MNHEY, CDR2 SVGAGI. The chain's CDR3 is CASSSGTNYGYTF. Written as DNA, the CDR3 is TGTGCCAGCAGTTCCGGAACTAACTATGGCTACACCTTC.

The J gene is TRBJ2-1, the V gene TRBV6-5; 8 nucleotides agree with TRBD2. The CDR3 consists of 15 residues. Germline trimming cut 2 bases from V and 10 bases from J; bases unmatched to any gene: 10. CDR1 is MNHEY, CDR2 SVGAGI, per germline. The CDR3 loop is CASSYASGRPREQFF. The CDR3 coding sequence is TGTGCCAGCAGTTACGCCAGCGGGAGACCTAGAGAGCAGTTCTTC.

The rearrangement joins TRBV5-1 to TRBJ1-2; D uncertain. V gave up 6 bases and J gave up 0 bases, with 15 bases separating them. Germline V gives CDR1 SGHRS, CDR2 YFSETQ. The CDR3 totals 15 residues. CDR3 region: CASKTSAHSNYGYTF. The CDR3 region has the DNA TGCGCCAGCAAAACTTCTGCCCACTCTAACTATGGCTACACCTTC.

V is TRBV5-4 and J is TRBJ2-7; a possible D gene is TRBD1 (6 bases). Germline CDR1 reads SGHNT; CDR2 reads YYREEE (reference sequence). This CDR3 contains 13 residues. Trimming removed 7 bases at V and 3 bases at J, with 14 bases between. The CDR3 nucleotides read TGTGCCAGCTCACACGGACAGTACTACGAGCAGTACTTC. Its translation is CASSHGQYYEQYF. The full variable domain, with the rest looked up from reference TRBV5-4 and TRBJ2-7, is ETGVTQSPTHLIKTRGQQVTLRCSSQSGHNTVSWYQQALGQGPQFIFQYYREEENGRGNFPPRFSGLQFPNYSSELNVNALELDDSALYLCASSHGQYYEQYFGPGTRLTVT.

This chain connects TRBV6-5 to TRBJ2-1, with 13 bases fitting TRBD2. The germline V gene encodes CDR1 MNHEY and CDR2 SVGAGI. The CDR3 runs 12 residues. The J segment lost 10 bases and the V segment lost 6 bases, leaving 0 bases of the junction unmatched. CDR3 DNA: TGTGCCAGCAGGGGACTAGCGGGAGAGCAGTTCTTC. Its protein product is CASRGLAGEQFF.

The CDR3 DNA sequence: TGTGCCAGCAGCCCCTCGGGGTACGAGCAGTACTTC. This gives the protein CASSPSGYEQYF. The V and J genes are TRBV7-9 and TRBJ2-7, with D perhaps TRBD2 (5 bases). The V end was cut by 5 bases, the J end by 4 bases, with 9 bases between. The CDR3 is made up of 12 amino acids. Germline V gene sequence: CDR1 SEHNR, CDR2 FQNEAQ (reference sequence).

The V gene is TRBV5-4, the J gene TRBJ1-2; 8 nucleotides match TRBD1. The CDR3 runs 12 residues. CDR1 SGHNT and CDR2 YYREEE come from the germline V gene (reference sequence). J gave up 6 bases and V 3 bases, and 1 base lay outside the gene matches. The CDR3 sequence is CASSWGQDGYTF. CDR3 coding DNA: TGTGCCAGCAGCTGGGGACAGGATGGCTACACCTTC.

The chain joins TRBV4-2 to TRBJ2-3, with TRBD2 as a possible D gene (6 bases). Germline assignment: CDR1 LGHNA and CDR2 YNFKEQ. The CDR3 spans 20 residues. V lost 0 bases, J lost 3 bases, and 25 bases lay in between. The CDR3 reads CASSQEGYMGRLDTTDTQYF. Here the CDR3 DNA reads TGTGCCAGCAGCCAAGAGGGTTATATGGGGAGGTTGGATACGACAGATACGCAGTATTTT.

The V and J genes are TRBV6-5 and TRBJ1-2, with no clear D. The germline gives CDR1 MNHEY, CDR2 SVGAGI. Between the trimmed V and J ends, which lost 2 bases and 2 bases, there was a span of 15 bases. This CDR3 comprises 16 residues. As DNA, the CDR3 is TGTGCCAGCAGTTACGATAGGAACACATTGAACTATGGCTACACCTTC. It yields the protein CASSYDRNTLNYGYTF.

This clone was picked up one time. This chain uses TRBV10-1 with TRBJ2-3; no clear D gene. CDR1 is WNHNN, CDR2 SYGVQD, per germline (reference sequence). Trimming took off 6 bases at V and 0 bases at J, with 10 bases between the two ends. The CDR3 is made up of 14 amino acids. Written as DNA, the CDR3 is TGCGCCAGCAGGGCCGAACTTAGCACAGATACGCAGTATTTT. Residues: CASRAELSTDTQYF.

This clone has only a few counts. V gene TRBV18 combines with J gene TRBJ2-1, with TRBD2 identical over 14 bases. The CDR3 contains 16 residues. CDR1 is KGHSH and CDR2 is LQKENI in the germline V gene. V was clipped by 4 bases and J by 6 bases; unmatched bases: 5. In DNA, the CDR3 is TGTGCCAGCTCACTAGGACTAGCGGGAGGCAGCAATGAGCAGTTCTTC. It specifies CASSLGLAGGSNEQFF.

This clone was observed a single time. V usage is TRBV10-3 and J usage is TRBJ2-5; 7 nucleotides agree with TRBD1. Germline lookup yields CDR1 ENHRY and CDR2 SYGVKD. The CDR3 spans 14 residues. V shed 3 bases, J shed 3 bases, and the junction held 4 bases outside the gene matches. The CDR3 spells CAISENDREETQYF. The CDR3 DNA is TGTGCCATCAGTGAAAATGACAGGGAAGAGACCCAGTACTTC.

The chain carries TRBV4-1 and TRBJ2-1, with D unclear. With 4 bases removed from V and 7 bases from J, the gap between germline ends came to 11 bases. The CDR3 contains 13 residues. Per germline, CDR1 MGHRA and CDR2 YSYEKL. For the CDR3, the DNA is TGCGCCAGCAGCCGCGTTACCGAAAATGAGCAGTTCTTC. As protein: CASSRVTENEQFF.

The chain couples TRBV6-5 to TRBJ2-5; TRBD2 is a possible D gene (7 bases). V was clipped by 7 bases and J by 4 bases, with 19 bases between them. There are 15 residues in the CDR3. The germline CDR1 and CDR2 sequences are MNHEY and SVGAGI. The CDR3 bases are TGTGCCAGCAAAGCGCTCCTGGGGGGGGCAGAGACCCAGTACTTC. Its protein product is CASKALLGGAETQYF.

This clone was detected once. The V and J genes are TRBV6-6 and TRBJ1-6; no definite D call. Germline values: CDR1 MNHNY, CDR2 SVGAGI (reference sequence). Between the trimmed V and J ends, which lost 2 bases and 9 bases, there was a span of 2 bases. This CDR3 has 11 amino acids. CDR3 bases: TGTGCCAGCAGTTACCCTTCACCCCTCCACTTT. This translates into CASSYPSPLHF.

This chain uses TRBV4-2 with TRBJ2-5; 14 bases align to TRBD2. The germline CDR1 and CDR2 sequences are LGHNA and YNFKEQ. The CDR3 consists of 14 residues. Trimming cost V 4 bases and J 8 bases; bases outside gene matches: 3. CDR3 nucleotide sequence: TGTGCCAGCAGCCCGGGACTAGCGGGAGAAACCCAGTACTTC. It yields the protein CASSPGLAGETQYF.

CDR3 residues: CASSDSERQGGNTIYF. Written as DNA, the CDR3 is TGTGCCAGCAGTGACTCCGAACGACAGGGGGGAAACACCATATATTTT. The chain joins TRBV6-4 to TRBJ1-3, with 8 bases aligning to TRBD1. CDR3 length equals 16 residues. CDR1 is MRHNA and CDR2 is SNTAGT in the germline V gene. V lost 0 bases and J lost 4; bases outside the gene matches: 5.

The chain recombines TRBV2 with TRBJ2-5; D unresolved. This CDR3 region has 13 residues. Germline CDR1 and CDR2: SNHLY and FYNNEI. Trimming cost V 4 bases and J 5 bases, with 11 bases left between them. The CDR3 loop reads CASSVYRRETQYF. The CDR3 DNA follows: TGTGCCAGCAGTGTTTACCGAAGGGAGACCCAGTACTTC.

The rearrangement links TRBV27 to TRBJ2-1, with D unclear. Germline-derived CDR1 and CDR2 are MNHEY and SMNVEV (reference sequence). V was clipped by 7 bases and J by 3 bases, with 19 bases between them. The CDR3 length is 16 residues. The CDR3 protein is CASTPFAGEDYNEQFF. CDR3 coding DNA: TGTGCCAGCACCCCGTTTGCCGGAGAGGACTACAATGAGCAGTTCTTC.

The V gene is TRBV5-1, the J gene TRBJ2-7; 9 bases map to TRBD2. This CDR3 comprises 16 residues. V shed 6 bases, J shed 3 bases, and the junction held 13 bases outside the gene matches. CDR1 is SGHRS and CDR2 is YFSETQ in the germline V gene. The CDR3 loop is CASTPGPSGEGYEQYF. CDR3 nucleotide sequence: TGCGCCAGCACCCCTGGGCCTAGCGGGGAGGGCTACGAGCAGTACTTC.

This chain uses TRBV19 with TRBJ2-1, with 12 bases fitting TRBD2. This CDR3 contains 16 residues. V was pared by 0 bases and J by 7 bases, with 4 bases of the junction left unmatched. CDR1 LNHDA and CDR2 SQIVND come from the germline V gene (reference sequence). The DNA of the CDR3 is TGTGCCAGTAGTATAGAGTTACTAGCGGGAGGAAATGAGCAGTTCTTC. Translated: CASSIELLAGGNEQFF.

The V and J genes are TRBV7-9 and TRBJ2-5, with TRBD2 matching 12 bases. The CDR3 loop spans 16 amino acids. J was trimmed by 4 bases and V by 1 base; bases with no gene match: 4. Germline V gene data show CDR1 as SEHNR and CDR2 as FQNEAQ (reference sequence). The CDR3: CASSLGTSGMGETQYF. As DNA, the CDR3 is TGTGCCAGCAGCTTAGGGACTAGCGGGATGGGAGAGACCCAGTACTTC.